What follows are 18 T cell receptor beta chains derived from one specimen sequenced in a study of PD-1 blockade in classical Hodgkin lymphoma. Profiled with immunoSEQ multiplex PCR; TCRdb holds only in-frame clones, not every one. The sample has 9,900 or so clones; 60% to 80% are singletons. Exposure to brentuximab vedotin varied, and each patient had relapsed following autologous stem cell transplantation. Purified CD4+ T cells were obtained from thawed PBMCs through magnetic negative selection. This specimen was CD4+ T cells from blood, taken at baseline. The receptors stem from a human donor with classical Hodgkin lymphoma.

Sample share makes this clone medium-sized. The J gene is TRBJ2-7, the V gene TRBV6-1, with 7 nucleotides matching TRBD1. Germline CDR1 MNHNS, CDR2 SASEGT. Germline trimming cut 6 bases from V and 7 bases from J; bases unmatched to any gene: 6. This CDR3 is 12 amino acids long. The DNA of the CDR3 is TGTGCCAGCAGGACAGGGCAAGGTGAGCAGTACTTC. Its protein product is CASRTGQGEQYF.

The chain links TRBV19 to TRBJ2-7; the match to TRBD1 covers 7 bases. CDR1 and CDR2 from the germline V gene are LNHDA and SQIVND (reference sequence). V dropped 9 bases and J dropped 6; count of bases not matched to a gene: 11. The CDR3 consists of 13 residues. CDR3 in amino acids: CARLNNRGGEQYF. Written as DNA, the CDR3 is TGTGCCAGATTAAACAACAGGGGTGGCGAGCAGTACTTC.

This clone appeared once. The J gene is TRBJ1-1, the V gene TRBV9; D unclear. CDR1 is SGDLS and CDR2 is YYNGEE in the germline V gene. The CDR3 length is 12 residues. V lost 0 bases, J lost 11 bases, and 11 bases lay in between. CDR3 residues: CASSVETLGAFF. The CDR3 DNA sequence: TGTGCCAGCAGCGTAGAGACGTTGGGGGCTTTCTTT. Together with reference TRBV9 and TRBJ1-1, the CDR3 gives the full variable domain: DSGVTQTPKHLITATGQRVTLRCSPRSGDLSVYWYQQSLDQGLQFLIQYYNGEERAKGNILERFSAQQFPDLHSELNLSSLELGDSALYFCASSVETLGAFFGQGTRLTVV.

This clone occurred a few times. V and J are TRBV5-6 and TRBJ1-6; 8 bases agree with TRBD1. Germline V gene data show CDR1 as SGHDT and CDR2 as YYEEEE. The V gene end was trimmed by 4 bases and the J gene end by 5 bases; junction bases not matched to a gene: 8. The CDR3 length is 16 residues. CDR3 DNA sequence: TGTGCCAGCAGCCTCTTAGGACAGGGACATAATTCACCCCTCCACTTT. Encoded protein: CASSLLGQGHNSPLHF.

The CDR3 region has the DNA TGCGCCAGCAGCCAGGAGACAGGGACCGTAAGCTACACCTTC. This encodes CASSQETGTVSYTF. The chain couples TRBV4-1 to TRBJ1-2, with 7 bases that match TRBD1. The CDR3 length is 14 residues. Unmatched junction bases numbered 10, after V lost 3 bases and J lost 9 bases. Germline CDR1 and CDR2: MGHRA and YSYEKL.

Concerning this clone itself: Within the sample, other DNA sequences also encode this same CDR3. This chain connects TRBV15 to TRBJ2-4, with a possible D match to TRBD2 (7 bases). Germline loops: CDR1 LNHNV, CDR2 YYDKDF (reference sequence). Between the trimmed V and J ends, which lost 5 bases and 1 base, there was a span of 12 bases. The CDR3 has 15 residues. CDR3 nucleotide sequence: TGTGCCACCAGCCCCGGGGGGCCCGCCAAAAACATTCAGTACTTC. Translation gives CATSPGGPAKNIQYF.

V and J are TRBV9 and TRBJ2-1; 8 bases map to TRBD2. The CDR3 totals 14 residues. Unmatched junction bases numbered 2, after V lost 2 bases and J lost 4 bases. Per the germline V gene, CDR1 is SGDLS and CDR2 is YYNGEE. CDR3 in amino acids: CASSVSGGYNEQFF. Written as DNA, the CDR3 is TGTGCCAGCAGCGTCAGCGGGGGTTACAATGAGCAGTTCTTC.

The V and J genes are TRBV5-4 and TRBJ2-3, with TRBD2 identical over 7 bases. V lost 2 bases and J lost 3; bases outside the gene matches: 9. This CDR3 comprises 16 residues. The V gene's germline CDR1 is SGHNT and CDR2 YYREEE (reference sequence). CDR3 protein: CASSFPGLQETDTQYF. In nucleotides, the CDR3 is TGTGCCAGCAGCTTTCCGGGACTACAAGAGACAGATACGCAGTATTTT.

V gene TRBV9 combines with J gene TRBJ2-3; 11 bases align to TRBD2. Germline loops: CDR1 SGDLS, CDR2 YYNGEE. V dropped 0 bases and J dropped 1; count of bases not matched to a gene: 4. The CDR3 is 17 residues long. CDR3 bases: TGTGCCAGCAGCGTAGAACTAGCGGGAGTTGGCACAGATACGCAGTATTTT. It translates to CASSVELAGVGTDTQYF.

This clone was found a few times. The V and J genes are TRBV7-9 and TRBJ1-4, with 7 bases matching TRBD1. Per germline, CDR1 SEHNR and CDR2 FQNEAQ (reference sequence). The J segment lost 4 bases and the V segment lost 5 bases, leaving 10 bases of the junction unmatched. The CDR3 length is 16 residues. The CDR3 spells CASSQGGTLVNEKLFF. The CDR3 nucleotides are TGTGCCAGCAGCCAGGGGGGGACACTTGTTAATGAAAAACTGTTTTTT.

The V and J genes are TRBV28 and TRBJ1-5; weak D call: TRBD1 (5 bases). CDR3 length: 17 amino acids. In germline, CDR1 is MDHEN, CDR2 SYDVKM. The germline V and J ends were trimmed by 6 bases and 0 bases, with 18 bases remaining between them. The CDR3 DNA sequence: TGTGCCAGCAGCAGAGTGGGGCCAGGGCTTAGCAATCAGCCCCAGCATTTT. Translation: CASSRVGPGLSNQPQHF.

The gene calls are TRBV2 and TRBJ1-4, with 7 positions matching TRBD1. Trimming cost V 8 bases and J 0 bases; bases outside gene matches: 6. The germline CDR1 and CDR2 sequences are SNHLY and FYNNEI. This CDR3 is built from 15 residues. In DNA, the CDR3 is TGTGCCAGCCATCAGGGGGGTGCAACTAATGAAAAACTGTTTTTT. Its protein is CASHQGGATNEKLFF.

The CDR3 reads CASSRPGVDQPQHF. CDR3 in DNA: TGTGCCAGCAGCCGTCCGGGGGTGGACCAGCCCCAGCATTTT. This chain joins TRBV5-8 and TRBJ1-5; D might be TRBD1 (5 bases). Germline values: CDR1 SGHTS, CDR2 YDEGEE. The V gene lost 4 bases and the J gene lost 7 bases, with 15 bases spanning the gap. This CDR3 is built from 14 residues.

This chain links TRBV6-1 with TRBJ2-1; no clear D. The CDR3 contains 14 residues. Trimming removed 2 bases at V and 4 bases at J, with 9 bases between. Germline V gene sequence: CDR1 MNHNS, CDR2 SASEGT. CDR3 sequence: CASSELPGYNEQFF. In DNA, the CDR3 is TGTGCCAGCAGTGAACTTCCTGGATACAATGAGCAGTTCTTC.

In the case of this clone: The germline gene is not matched at one end of the junction; a read error may be the cause. This chain joins TRBV4-1 and TRBJ1-3; D gene uncertain. The CDR3 sequence is 16 residues long. CDR1 is MGHRA, CDR2 YSYEKL, per germline. In nucleotides, the CDR3 is TGCGTCAGCAGCCCTTACCTAGGGCTCTCTGGAAACACCATATATTTT. Translating it yields CVSSPYLGLSGNTIYF.

CDR3 coding DNA: TGCGCCAGCAGCTTACTAACAGGGGGCTACGACACTGAAGCTTTCTTT. This translates into CASSLLTGGYDTEAFF. The rearrangement links TRBV5-1 to TRBJ1-1, with 9 bases matching TRBD1. The trim removed 2 bases at V and 3 bases at J, leaving 8 bases unmatched. Germline assignment: CDR1 SGHRS and CDR2 YFSETQ. There are 16 residues in the CDR3.

This clone showed up just a few times. The J gene is TRBJ1-6, the V gene TRBV30; D gene unclear. The CDR3 sequence is 12 residues long. Germline V CDR1 and CDR2: GTSNPN, SVGIG (reference sequence). V was trimmed by 0 bases and J by 7 bases, leaving 4 bases between them. DNA of the CDR3: TGTGCCTGGAGTGTCGCGAATTCACCCCTCCACTTT. Protein product: CAWSVANSPLHF.

The rearrangement uses TRBV7-2 and TRBJ2-7; 10 nucleotides agree with TRBD2. The germline V gene encodes CDR1 SGHTA and CDR2 FQGNSA. The CDR3 totals 18 residues. The J segment lost 2 bases and the V segment lost 1 base, leaving 11 bases of the junction unmatched. DNA of the CDR3: TGTGCCAGCAGCTTAGGGAGGAGCGGGAGGGCCGGGCCCTACGAGCAGTACTTC. The encoded protein is CASSLGRSGRAGPYEQYF.